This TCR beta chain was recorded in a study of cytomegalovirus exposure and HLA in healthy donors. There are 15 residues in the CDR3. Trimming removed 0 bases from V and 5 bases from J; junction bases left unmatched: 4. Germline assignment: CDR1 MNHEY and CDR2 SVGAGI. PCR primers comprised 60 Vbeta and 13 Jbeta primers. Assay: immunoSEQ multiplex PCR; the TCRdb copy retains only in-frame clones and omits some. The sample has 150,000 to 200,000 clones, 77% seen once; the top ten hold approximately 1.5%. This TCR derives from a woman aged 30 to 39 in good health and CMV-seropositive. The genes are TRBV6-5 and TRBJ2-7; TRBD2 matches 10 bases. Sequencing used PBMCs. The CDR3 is CASSYSGTSGNEQYF. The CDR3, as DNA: TGTGCCAGCAGTTACTCCGGTACTAGCGGGAACGAGCAGTACTTC.